The clone carrying this TCR beta chain occurred many times. Its antigen is undetermined. This entry comes from a study of Graves' ophthalmopathy and Graves' hyperthyroidism. The study's findings and limits: For separating ophthalmopathy from stable hyperthyroidism, a 13-signature model gave approximately 90% sensitivity and 81.08% specificity. Blood was where most expanded thyroid clonotypes above 0.001 frequency also turned up.

Amplification from RNA transcripts yielded the TCR beta CDR3 regions. The workflow started with a first-round RT-PCR run with HTBI primers and then moved on to a second-round multiplex PCR. TCRdb re-called the multiplex PCR reads with MiXCR, one entry per CDR3 protein. The data show 300,000 to 450,000 distinct CDR3 sequences, about 18% seen once. Germline V gene sequence: CDR1 SGHRS, CDR2 YFSETQ. This CDR3 spans 18 amino acids. V was pared by 4 bases and J by 2 bases, with 15 bases of the junction left unmatched. The chain uses TRBV5-1 and TRBJ2-7; TRBD2 matches at 10 bases. The TCR sequence derives from an adult woman with stable Graves' hyperthyroidism. Sequencing input: peripheral blood. CDR3 nucleotides: TGCGCCAGCAGCGACCCGGGGGGAGCGGGAGGGCCCCCCTACGAGCAGTACTTC. The encoded protein is CASSDPGGAGGPPYEQYF. The variable domain in full, completed from reference TRBV5-1 and TRBJ2-7, reads KAGVTQTPRYLIKTRGQQVTLSCSPISGHRSVSWYQQTPGQGLQFLFEYFSETQRNKGNFPGRFSGRQFSNSRSEMNVSTLELGDSALYLCASSDPGGAGGPPYEQYFGPGTRLTVT.